These 26 T cell receptor beta chains originate from one sample sequenced in a study of long-term antiretroviral therapy in people with HIV. The immunoSEQ assay was v3.0, run at survey level. Repertoires were generated with immunoSEQ multiplex PCR, while TCRdb's copy carries only in-frame clones and drops some. This sample yields fewer than 20,000 clones, of which about four fifths are seen a single time; approximately 14% belongs to the top ten. This sample comprised unsorted PBMCs, obtained 0.3 years after starting antiretroviral therapy. These receptors originate from a woman aged 50 to 60 with HIV.

The gene calls are TRBV5-1 and TRBJ2-5; 9 bases agree with TRBD2. The CDR3 extends over 15 amino acids. Germline lookup yields CDR1 SGHRS and CDR2 YFSETQ. V dropped 1 base and J dropped 4; count of bases not matched to a gene: 5. DNA for the CDR3: TGCGCCAGCAGCTTGTCAGCTAGCGGGACAGAGACCCAGTACTTC. Its translation: CASSLSASGTETQYF.

V is TRBV5-6 and J is TRBJ2-7; D uncertain. Germline V lookup: CDR1 SGHDT, CDR2 YYEEEE. CDR3 length: 13 amino acids. Trimming pared 0 bases from V and 0 bases from J, leaving 4 bases between. CDR3 in amino acids: CASSLASSYEQYF. CDR3 sequence (DNA): TGTGCCAGCAGCTTGGCTAGCTCCTACGAGCAGTACTTC.

The gene calls are TRBV7-9 and TRBJ2-3, with 9 bases identical to TRBD1. The CDR3 loop spans 14 amino acids. From germline, CDR1 is SEHNR and CDR2 FQNEAQ (reference sequence). V lost 5 bases and J lost 5; bases outside the gene matches: 5. CDR3 coding DNA: TGTGCCAGCAGCCTGGGACAGGGAATAGATACGCAGTATTTT. Its protein product is CASSLGQGIDTQYF.

V gene TRBV10-3 combines with J gene TRBJ1-1; no firm D call. Germline assignment: CDR1 ENHRY and CDR2 SYGVKD. Deletions cut 6 bases from V and 8 bases from J, with 10 bases between. CDR3 size: 11 residues. This chain's CDR3 is CAISGSREAFF. CDR3 coding DNA: TGTGCCATCAGCGGCAGCCGGGAAGCTTTCTTT.

The CDR3 DNA follows: TGCGCCAGCAGCAATCAGACCGGAGTGAACACTGAAGCTTTCTTT. Translation gives CASSNQTGVNTEAFF. The chain combines TRBV4-1 with TRBJ1-1; D call uncertain. From germline, CDR1 is MGHRA and CDR2 YSYEKL. With 5 bases removed from V and 0 bases from J, the gap between germline ends came to 13 bases. This CDR3 is 15 amino acids long.

The chain is built from TRBV11-2 and TRBJ2-2; 7 bases are shared with TRBD1. The CDR3 has 13 amino acids. Trimming took 6 bases from V and 8 from J; bases not matched to a gene: 6. Germline lookup yields CDR1 SGHAT and CDR2 FQNNGV. The CDR3 bases are TGTGCCAGCAGTTACGACAGGGTAGGGGAGCTGTTTTTT. This sequence encodes CASSYDRVGELFF.

V gene TRBV5-4 combines with J gene TRBJ2-2, with D perhaps assigned TRBD1 or TRBD2 (5 bases each). Per the germline V gene, CDR1 is SGHNT and CDR2 is YYREEE (reference sequence). The CDR3 consists of 16 residues. V lost 6 bases and J lost 4, with 19 bases in between. CDR3 nucleotide sequence: TGTGCCAGCACCGAACAGGCGGGCAGCCTCACCGGGGAGCTGTTTTTT. It codes for CASTEQAGSLTGELFF.

The chain joins TRBV6-5 to TRBJ1-2, with a tentative D call TRBD1 (5 bases). Deletions cut 6 bases from V and 3 bases from J, with 17 bases between. CDR1 is MNHEY and CDR2 is SVGAGI in the germline V gene. This CDR3 has 15 residues. The CDR3 protein is CASRPNWGSDYGYTF. The CDR3 nucleotides are TGTGCCAGCAGACCCAACTGGGGGTCGGACTATGGCTACACCTTC.

The chain recombines TRBV29-1 with TRBJ2-5; no definite D call. The CDR3 runs to 12 residues. V was cut by 4 bases and J by 3 bases, with 9 bases left in between. The germline V gene encodes CDR1 SQVTM and CDR2 ANQGSEA. CDR3 nucleotides: TGCAGCGTTGTGCGATTAGAAGAGACCCAGTACTTC. It yields the protein CSVVRLEETQYF.

The chain is built from TRBV27 and TRBJ1-1, with 7 bases lining up with TRBD1. Per germline, CDR1 MNHEY and CDR2 SMNVEV (reference sequence). After removal of 8 bases from V and 5 bases from J, the junction contained 11 bases not matched to a gene. The CDR3 length is 14 residues. The DNA of the CDR3 is TGTGCCAGCGCCGTGGGGGACAGTGGGACTGAAGCTTTCTTT. Translating gives CASAVGDSGTEAFF.

The rearrangement joins TRBV5-1 to TRBJ1-1; D ambiguous. The ends were cut back, 4 bases at V and 1 base at J, with 8 bases in the middle. In germline, CDR1 is SGHRS, CDR2 YFSETQ. The CDR3 sequence is 13 residues long. CDR3: CASSAMENTEAFF. DNA of the CDR3: TGCGCCAGCAGCGCCATGGAGAACACTGAAGCTTTCTTT.

This clone has just one count. V and J are TRBV11-2 and TRBJ1-5; D is unclear. The CDR3 is 15 residues long. Deletions cut 5 bases from V and 2 bases from J, with 13 bases between. Germline values: CDR1 SGHAT, CDR2 FQNNGV. CDR3 loop: CASSPGPSGNQPQHF. Here the CDR3 DNA reads TGTGCCAGCAGCCCCGGCCCCAGCGGCAATCAGCCCCAGCATTTT. Looking up the rest from reference TRBV11-2 and TRBJ1-5 gives the full variable domain: EAGVAQSPRYKIIEKRQSVAFWCNPISGHATLYWYQQILGQGPKLLIQFQNNGVVDDSQLPKDRFSAERLKGVDSTLKIQPAKLEDSAVYLCASSPGPSGNQPQHFGDGTRLSIL.

V and J are TRBV7-2 and TRBJ2-3; a weak D match, TRBD2 (7 bases). The CDR3 runs 17 residues. Trimming removed 1 base at V and 4 bases at J, with 18 bases between. The germline V gene has CDR1 SGHTA and CDR2 FQGNSA. The CDR3 loop is CASSLGVRGGLADTQYF. CDR3 in DNA: TGTGCCAGCAGCTTAGGAGTAAGGGGGGGGCTTGCAGATACGCAGTATTTT.

This chain links TRBV4-1 with TRBJ2-3; D might be TRBD2 (5 bases). The CDR3 covers 17 residues. From germline, CDR1 is MGHRA and CDR2 YSYEKL. Deletions cut 3 bases from V and 2 bases from J, with 18 bases between. The CDR3 sequence is CASSQDFVQYSTDTQYF. The DNA of the CDR3 is TGCGCCAGCAGCCAGGACTTCGTCCAGTATTCCACAGATACGCAGTATTTT.

The rearrangement joins TRBV2 to TRBJ2-1; 9 nucleotides line up with TRBD1. Looked up from germline, CDR1 is SNHLY and CDR2 is FYNNEI. This CDR3 has 13 amino acids. V shed 5 bases, J shed 7 bases, and the junction held 3 bases outside the gene matches. CDR3 sequence (DNA): TGTGCCAGCAGTCCCGACAGGGGGAATGAGCAGTTCTTC. This gives the protein CASSPDRGNEQFF. Variable domain in full (rest from reference TRBV2 and TRBJ2-1): EPEVTQTPSHQVTQMGQEVILRCVPISNHLYFYWYRQILGQKVEFLVSFYNNEISEKSEIFDDQFSVERPDGSNFTLKIRSTKLEDSAMYFCASSPDRGNEQFFGPGTRLTVL.

The chain uses TRBV6-1 and TRBJ1-2; TRBD1 aligns across 11 bases. CDR3 length: 13 residues. V shed 7 bases, J shed 7 bases, and the junction held 5 bases outside the gene matches. Germline V gives CDR1 MNHNS, CDR2 SASEGT. The DNA of the CDR3 is TGTGCCAGCAAAGGACAGGGGGCCCGTGGCTACACCTTC. This translates into CASKGQGARGYTF.

The chain is built from TRBV7-8 and TRBJ2-3; TRBD2 matches at 8 bases. Unmatched junction bases numbered 11, after V lost 1 base and J lost 2 bases. There are 18 residues in the CDR3. The germline V gene has CDR1 SGHVS and CDR2 FQNEAQ. The DNA of the CDR3 is TGTGCCAGCAGCTTAGTACTCGGAGCGGGGGAATTCACAGATACGCAGTATTTT. This gives the protein CASSLVLGAGEFTDTQYF.

The chain employs TRBV6-1 and TRBJ2-5, with a tentative D call TRBD2 (5 bases). Germline V gene lookup returns CDR1 MNHNS and CDR2 SASEGT. The CDR3 spans 13 residues. V dropped 6 bases and J dropped 5 bases, with 13 bases sitting between them. CDR3 DNA: TGTGCCAGCAGCGGACTGGATGGGGAGACCCAGTACTTC. Its translation: CASSGLDGETQYF.

The chain links TRBV5-8 to TRBJ2-1; tentatively, D is TRBD1 (6 bases). The ends were cut back, 0 bases at V and 6 bases at J, with 7 bases in the middle. The length of the CDR3 is 13 residues. Germline CDR1 and CDR2: SGHTS and YDEGEE. DNA for the CDR3: TGTGCCAGCAGCTTGGAAGGGGGCAATGAGCAGTTCTTC. The encoded protein is CASSLEGGNEQFF.

The chain uses TRBV10-3 and TRBJ1-6; a possible D gene is TRBD1 (5 bases). CDR1 is ENHRY and CDR2 is SYGVKD in the germline V gene. This CDR3 spans 14 amino acids. Trimming removed 2 bases at V and 6 bases at J, with 8 bases between. The DNA of the CDR3 is TGTGCCATCAGTGAGACAGGTGTTAATTCACCCCTCCACTTT. This codes for CAISETGVNSPLHF.

This clone was recorded a few times. The genes are TRBV9 and TRBJ2-2; unclear D gene. Germline CDR1 is SGDLS and CDR2 is YYNGEE. The V end was cut by 0 bases, the J end by 3 bases, with 6 bases between. The CDR3 covers 14 residues. The CDR3 DNA is TGTGCCAGCAGCGTAGCGGTGGACACCGGGGAGCTGTTTTTT. This gives the protein CASSVAVDTGELFF.

The rearrangement joins TRBV27 to TRBJ2-1; 7 bases agree with TRBD2. The CDR3 has 15 residues. CDR1 is MNHEY, CDR2 SMNVEV, per germline (reference sequence). Trimming at V came to 4 bases and at J to 7 bases, leaving 10 bases not matched to a gene. CDR3 residues: CASSSPGLKTNEQFF. CDR3 DNA: TGTGCCAGCAGTTCTCCGGGACTAAAGACAAATGAGCAGTTCTTC.

This clone appeared a few times. The V call is TRBV6-5, the J call TRBJ1-2; the match to TRBD1 covers 9 bases. The CDR3 covers 13 residues. J was trimmed by 6 bases and V by 5 bases; bases with no gene match: 4. CDR1 and CDR2 from the germline V gene are MNHEY and SVGAGI. CDR3 bases: TGTGCCAGCAGTGTACAGGGGGCTGATGGCTACACCTTC. This sequence encodes CASSVQGADGYTF.

The chain has TRBV9 and TRBJ1-1, with 7 bases fitting TRBD1. V was clipped by 4 bases and J by 4 bases; unmatched bases: 7. The CDR3 is made up of 14 amino acids. Germline-derived CDR1 and CDR2 are SGDLS and YYNGEE. The DNA for the CDR3 is TGTGCCAGCAGCCTGACAGGGATTGGCACTGAAGCTTTCTTT. It specifies CASSLTGIGTEAFF.

The V and J genes are TRBV19 and TRBJ1-6; 7 nucleotides line up with TRBD1. The junction had 7 bases not matched to a gene; V was cut back by 5 bases and J by 9 bases. Germline-derived CDR1 and CDR2 are LNHDA and SQIVND (reference sequence). This CDR3 region has 14 residues. CDR3 sequence: CASSPRGLGSPLHF. CDR3 nucleotide sequence: TGTGCCAGTAGTCCGAGGGGGCTTGGTTCACCCCTCCACTTT.

This clone was picked up a small number of times. The chain links TRBV6-5 to TRBJ1-5, with unresolved D. V was pared by 6 bases and J by 0 bases, with 6 bases between. Germline values: CDR1 MNHEY, CDR2 SVGAGI. The CDR3 length is 13 residues. CDR3 in DNA: TGTGCCAGCAGGAGAGATAGCAATCAGCCCCAGCATTTT. Translated: CASRRDSNQPQHF.